The 20 T cell receptor beta chains below come from one sample, sequenced in a study of T cells after yellow fever vaccination. TCRdb fed the 5' RACE reads into MiXCR, producing one record per CDR3 protein. This table has 300,000 to 350,000 distinct CDR3 sequences, 3.5% to 4.5% appearing once. The input for sequencing was PBMCs, taken 15 days after the yellow fever booster vaccination. The source is a man aged 18 to 29 who received the YFV17D yellow fever vaccine.

V usage is TRBV4-3 and J usage is TRBJ1-2; TRBD1 might be the D (6 bases). The V and J ends lost 0 bases and 4 bases respectively, with 15 bases between them. CDR1 and CDR2 from the germline V gene are LGHNA and YSLEER. The CDR3 loop spans 16 amino acids. The CDR3 DNA reads as TGCGCCAGCAGCCAAGATACGGCAGGGGTTAGCTATGGCTACACCTTC. Its protein product is CASSQDTAGVSYGYTF.

This clonotype was recorded a few times. The rearrangement joins TRBV7-3 to TRBJ2-2, with D hard to call. Trimming left V 0 bases short and J 5 bases short, with 10 bases between. Germline CDR1 is SGHTA and CDR2 is FQGTGA. This CDR3 region has 15 residues. As DNA, the CDR3 is TGTGCCAGCAGCTTAACCTCGTCCGGAACCGGGGAGCTGTTTTTT. Translation: CASSLTSSGTGELFF.

This clonotype was seen at least ten times. The chain has TRBV28 and TRBJ2-7; TRBD2 might be the D (6 bases). The CDR3 sequence is 15 residues long. V was cut by 4 bases and J by 2 bases, with 15 bases left in between. In germline, CDR1 is MDHEN, CDR2 SYDVKM. In nucleotides, the CDR3 is TGTGCCAGCAGTTCCCCGGGACTCCAAACCTACGAGCAGTACGTC. Its protein is CASSSPGLQTYEQYV.

This clonotype was seen at least ten times. The V gene is TRBV27, the J gene TRBJ2-5; D is perhaps TRBD1 (6 bases). V was cut by 3 bases and J by 4 bases, with 15 bases left in between. CDR3 length equals 15 residues. Germline CDR1 reads MNHEY; CDR2 reads SMNVEV (reference sequence). Written as DNA, the CDR3 is TGTGCCAGCAGTTTCGGCCAGGGGACGCGAGAGACCCAGTACTTC. Translation gives CASSFGQGTRETQYF.

This clonotype has ten or more counts. The V and J genes are TRBV7-8 and TRBJ2-5; D gene ambiguous. The CDR3 has 13 residues. The germline V and J ends were trimmed by 4 bases and 3 bases, with 9 bases remaining between them. Germline CDR1 and CDR2: SGHVS and FQNEAQ. The CDR3 loop is CASSSRLKETQYF. In DNA form, the CDR3 reads TGTGCCAGCAGCTCCAGACTGAAAGAGACCCAGTACTTC.

This clonotype was seen repeatedly, ten times or more. The V gene is TRBV6-6, the J gene TRBJ1-1, with 7 bases aligning to TRBD1. The V and J ends lost 4 bases and 3 bases, in that order; junction bases with no gene match: 5. The CDR3 consists of 14 residues. The germline V gene has CDR1 MNHNY and CDR2 SVGAGI (reference sequence). In nucleotides, the CDR3 is TGTGCCAGCAGTTCATGGCAGGGGGACACTGAAGCTTTCTTT. This encodes CASSSWQGDTEAFF.

Only a few counts were recorded for this clonotype. The rearrangement links TRBV5-1 to TRBJ2-5; possibly TRBD1 for D (6 bases). Germline CDR1 is SGHRS and CDR2 is YFSETQ. The V gene lost 0 bases and the J gene lost 2 bases, with 17 bases spanning the gap. This CDR3 is 17 amino acids long. In DNA, the CDR3 is TGCGCCAGCAGCTTGGGCCTAGACAGGCCGAATCAAGAGACCCAGTACTTC. Protein product: CASSLGLDRPNQETQYF. The whole variable domain, filled in from reference TRBV5-1 and TRBJ2-5, reads KAGVTQTPRYLIKTRGQQVTLSCSPISGHRSVSWYQQTPGQGLQFLFEYFSETQRNKGNFPGRFSGRQFSNSRSEMNVSTLELGDSALYLCASSLGLDRPNQETQYFGPGTRLLVL.

The CDR3 nucleotides are TGTGCCACCGGAAGTCCCATCGGTGGGGCGTCCTACGAGCAGTACTTC. It codes for CATGSPIGGASYEQYF. The chain uses TRBV15 and TRBJ2-7, with D perhaps matching TRBD1 (5 bases). Germline V gene lookup returns CDR1 LNHNV and CDR2 YYDKDF (reference sequence). This CDR3 is built from 16 residues. Trimming removed 8 bases from V and 1 base from J, with 21 bases in between.

This clonotype was observed at least ten times. This sequence joins TRBV12-3 or TRBV12-4 and TRBJ2-1, with D perhaps TRBD1 (5 bases). The CDR3 consists of 15 residues. With 3 bases removed from V and 3 bases from J, the gap between germline ends came to 12 bases. The CDR3 protein is CASSLRQGNYNEQFF. Written as DNA, the CDR3 is TGTGCCAGCAGTTTGAGGCAGGGAAACTACAATGAGCAGTTCTTC.

This clonotype was detected a few times. This chain joins TRBV19 and TRBJ2-3, with 9 bases identical to TRBD2. This CDR3 has 14 amino acids. After removal of 6 bases from V and 7 bases from J, the junction contained 8 bases not matched to a gene. Germline lookup yields CDR1 LNHDA and CDR2 SQIVND (reference sequence). This CDR3 reads CASRSGLAVNTQYF. CDR3 in DNA: TGTGCCAGTAGATCGGGACTAGCAGTAAATACGCAGTATTTT.

Many counts were recorded for this clonotype. This chain links TRBV20-1 with TRBJ1-1, with 9 bases lining up with TRBD1. With 4 bases clipped from V and 2 bases from J, the junction kept 8 bases outside the gene matches. Germline V lookup: CDR1 DFQATT, CDR2 SNEGSKA (reference sequence). The CDR3 totals 15 residues. This chain's CDR3 is CSAKITGGANTEAFF. In DNA, the CDR3 is TGCAGTGCTAAGATAACAGGGGGCGCAAACACTGAAGCTTTCTTT.

The V gene is TRBV5-1, the J gene TRBJ2-3; TRBD2 is a possible D gene (5 bases). Trimming took 4 bases from V and 3 from J, leaving 15 bases between them. This CDR3 is built from 15 residues. Germline V gene lookup returns CDR1 SGHRS and CDR2 YFSETQ. The CDR3: CASSLEEGWTDTQYF. In DNA form, the CDR3 reads TGCGCCAGCAGCCTTGAAGAGGGCTGGACAGATACGCAGTATTTT.

The sample holds many counts of this clonotype. The chain combines TRBV29-1 with TRBJ2-5; D remains ambiguous. Trimming cost V 7 bases and J 1 base, with 7 bases left between them. Germline CDR1 reads SQVTM; CDR2 reads ANQGSEA. The CDR3 is made up of 11 amino acids. Written as DNA, the CDR3 is TGCAGCGCGGACCCCCAAGAGACCCAGTACTTC. Protein sequence: CSADPQETQYF.

V gene TRBV7-3 combines with J gene TRBJ2-6, with D unclear. The CDR3 runs 16 residues. V gave up 1 base and J gave up 0 bases, with 7 bases separating them. Germline V lookup: CDR1 SGHTA, CDR2 FQGTGA. CDR3: CASSLSATSGANVLTF. The CDR3 region has the DNA TGTGCCAGCAGCTTAAGTGCTACCTCTGGGGCCAACGTCCTGACTTTC.

At least ten counts were recorded for this clonotype. V gene TRBV7-3 combines with J gene TRBJ1-2, with 8 bases lining up with TRBD1. J was trimmed by 2 bases and V by 5 bases; bases with no gene match: 10. This CDR3 is 16 amino acids long. In germline, CDR1 is SGHTA, CDR2 FQGTGA. For the CDR3, the DNA is TGTGCCAGCAGCCCCTACCCAGGGGGCGAAAACTATGGCTACACCTTC. This encodes CASSPYPGGENYGYTF.

This clonotype was counted ten times or more. This sequence joins TRBV7-9 and TRBJ2-3; unclear D gene. The CDR3 covers 14 residues. V gave up 1 base and J gave up 2 bases, with 7 bases separating them. CDR1 and CDR2 from the germline V gene are SEHNR and FQNEAQ (reference sequence). In DNA, the CDR3 is TGTGCCAGCAGCTTAGGCTCCCTCACAGATACGCAGTATTTT. Translated, it gives CASSLGSLTDTQYF.

This chain links TRBV5-1 with TRBJ2-5; possibly TRBD2 for D (6 bases). Germline lookup yields CDR1 SGHRS and CDR2 YFSETQ. CDR3 length equals 16 residues. V was pared by 3 bases and J by 0 bases, with 15 bases between. The CDR3 sequence: CASSWRAGTDQETQYF. As DNA, the CDR3 is TGCGCCAGCAGCTGGAGGGCAGGGACGGACCAAGAGACCCAGTACTTC.

There are many counts of this clonotype. The chain combines TRBV27 with TRBJ2-7; D is possibly TRBD1 (6 bases). The CDR3 is made up of 13 amino acids. V lost 6 bases to trimming and J lost 0 bases, with 9 bases between them. CDR1 and CDR2 (germline): MNHEY, SMNVEV (reference sequence). Here the CDR3 reads CASRGQNSYEQYV. As DNA, the CDR3 is TGTGCCAGCAGAGGACAGAACTCCTACGAGCAGTACGTC.

The rearrangement joins TRBV5-8 to TRBJ2-1; D possibly corresponds to TRBD1 (6 bases). V shed 5 bases and J shed 4 bases, with 13 bases lying between them. Per germline, CDR1 SGHTS and CDR2 YDEGEE. The CDR3 length is 14 residues. CDR3 in amino acids: CASSIAQGYNEQFF. Written as DNA, the CDR3 is TGTGCCAGCAGTATCGCACAGGGATACAATGAGCAGTTCTTC.

This clonotype was seen a handful of times. The rearrangement links TRBV20-1 to TRBJ2-5, with TRBD2 as a possible D gene (5 bases). Germline V CDR1 and CDR2: DFQATT, SNEGSKA (reference sequence). The CDR3 has 13 residues. V dropped 6 bases and J dropped 4 bases, with 15 bases sitting between them. The CDR3, as DNA: TGCAGTGCCAGCGGACCTCTCGGAGAGACCCAGTACTTC. Protein product: CSASGPLGETQYF.